Shown below are 7 T cell receptor beta chains from a single sample sequenced in a study of T-cell memory formation after mild COVID-19. Each CDR3 protein gets one entry after TCRdb re-called the 5' RACE reads with MiXCR. The sample lists fewer than 140,000 distinct CDR3 sequences, around 12% occurring once. Material: PBMCs or a T cell subset sorted from them (not recorded which). Receptor source: an adult woman who had mild COVID-19 (a few samples of this study predate the infection). Cell type and time point are not known.

CDR3 DNA sequence: TGTGCCAGCAGTGAAGCCTTGGCAGGGATCGAGCTGTTTTTT. Encoded protein: CASSEALAGIELFF. The chain joins TRBV6-1 to TRBJ2-2, with D tentatively TRBD1 (5 bases). The CDR3 totals 14 residues. Trimming removed 0 bases at V and 11 bases at J, with 13 bases between. Germline V gene sequence: CDR1 MNHNS, CDR2 SASEGT.

The J gene is TRBJ1-1, the V gene TRBV11-1, with D maybe TRBD1 (5 bases). Per the germline V gene, CDR1 is SGHAT and CDR2 is FQDESV (reference sequence). This CDR3 comprises 14 residues. V was pared by 1 base and J by 5 bases, with 11 bases between. The CDR3 nucleotides read TGTGCCAGCAGCTTAGTGGGGGTAAGGACTGAAGCTTTCTTT. Amino acid sequence: CASSLVGVRTEAFF.

V usage is TRBV7-6 and J usage is TRBJ2-7; 8 bases are shared with TRBD2. Germline trimming cut 5 bases from V and 0 bases from J; bases unmatched to any gene: 3. The germline gives CDR1 SGHVS, CDR2 FNYEAQ. The CDR3 totals 14 residues. CDR3 coding DNA: TGTGCCAGCAGCGGAGCGGGGGACTCCTACGAGCAGTACTTC. Translating it yields CASSGAGDSYEQYF.

This clonotype was observed a handful of times. V usage is TRBV19 and J usage is TRBJ1-3; D is unresolved. CDR1 is LNHDA, CDR2 SQIVND, per germline (reference sequence). CDR3 size: 15 residues. The germline V and J ends were trimmed by 2 bases and 2 bases, with 10 bases remaining between them. CDR3 DNA: TGTGCCAGTAGTATAAATCCGGGGACTGGAAACACCATATATTTT. Amino acids: CASSINPGTGNTIYF. Together with reference TRBV19 and TRBJ1-3, the CDR3 gives the full variable domain: DGGITQSPKYLFRKEGQNVTLSCEQNLNHDAMYWYRQDPGQGLRLIYYSQIVNDFQKGDIAEGYSVSREKKESFPLTVTSAQKNPTAFYLCASSINPGTGNTIYFGEGSWLTVV.

This clonotype was observed a few times. The chain is built from TRBV29-1 and TRBJ2-3; 7 positions match TRBD1. Germline V CDR1 and CDR2: SQVTM, ANQGSEA. The V gene end was trimmed by 3 bases and the J gene end by 5 bases; junction bases not matched to a gene: 8. The length of the CDR3 is 14 residues. In nucleotides, the CDR3 is TGCAGCGTTGATCTCGACAGGGTTGGAGATACGCAGTATTTT. It is translated as CSVDLDRVGDTQYF.

J is TRBJ2-5 and V is TRBV14; no firm D call. This CDR3 has 15 residues. CDR1 and CDR2 (germline): SGHDN, FVKESK. V was shortened by 0 bases and J by 4 bases, with 12 bases between the two germline ends. CDR3 coding DNA: TGTGCCAGCAGCCAAGAAGTCGGTGTTGTAGAGACCCAGTACTTC. This encodes CASSQEVGVVETQYF.

This clonotype turned up a few times. The chain has TRBV6-2 or TRBV6-3 and TRBJ1-2, with 8 bases identical to TRBD1. The J segment lost 6 bases and the V segment lost 0 bases, leaving 9 bases of the junction unmatched. The CDR3 has 16 residues. The germline V gene has CDR1 MNHEY and CDR2 SVGEGT. This chain's CDR3 is CASSYSPGQGIDGYTF. The CDR3 nucleotides read TGTGCCAGCAGTTACTCGCCAGGACAGGGAATTGATGGCTACACCTTC.